This T cell receptor beta chain is drawn from a study of OX40 agonist ivuxolimab in advanced cancers. About the study: Patients received the agonistic anti-OX40 (CD134) antibody ivuxolimab. Cancers in dose escalation were hepatocellular, melanoma, renal cell and head and neck. Partial responses were achieved by three patients: one hepatocellular carcinoma, two cutaneous melanoma. Study-wide findings and caveats: At 0.1 to 3.0 mg/kg and by week 6, clonal expansion occurred in CD4+ and CD8+ blood T cells.

On this clone: The target antigen is unknown.

Sequenced by immunoSEQ multiplex PCR; TCRdb stores in-frame clones only, minus some. The data hold about 46,000 clones, with 82% observed a single time. The source material was CD4+ or CD8+ T cells sorted from blood, sampled in a trial of the OX40 agonist ivuxolimab. The sequence derives from an adult with an advanced solid tumor such as melanoma, head and neck, liver or kidney cancer.

The CDR3 loop is CASSSRQGDKGTEAFF. CDR3 sequence (DNA): TGTGCCAGCAGTTCCCGACAGGGAGATAAAGGCACTGAAGCTTTCTTT. The chain recombines TRBV27 with TRBJ1-1; TRBD1 aligns across 7 bases. CDR1 and CDR2 from the germline V gene are MNHEY and SMNVEV (reference sequence). The CDR3 totals 16 residues. Unmatched junction bases numbered 12, after V lost 4 bases and J lost 4 bases.